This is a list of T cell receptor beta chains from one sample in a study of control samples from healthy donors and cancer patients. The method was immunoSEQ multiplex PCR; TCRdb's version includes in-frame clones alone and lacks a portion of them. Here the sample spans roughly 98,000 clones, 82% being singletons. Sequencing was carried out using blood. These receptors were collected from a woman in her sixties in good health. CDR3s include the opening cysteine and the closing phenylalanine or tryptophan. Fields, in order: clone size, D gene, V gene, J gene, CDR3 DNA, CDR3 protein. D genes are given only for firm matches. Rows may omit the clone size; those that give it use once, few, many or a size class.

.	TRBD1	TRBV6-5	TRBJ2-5	TGTGCCAGCAGTTACGGGACAGGGTGGGCTCAAGAGACCCAGTACTTC	CASSYGTGWAQETQYF
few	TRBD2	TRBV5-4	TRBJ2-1	TGTGCCAGCAGCTTTGGACTAGCGGGGGGGAATGAGCAGTTCTTC	CASSFGLAGGNEQFF
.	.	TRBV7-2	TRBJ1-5	TGTGCCAGCAGCGAACAGGGTTATCAGCCCCAGCATTTT	CASSEQGYQPQHF
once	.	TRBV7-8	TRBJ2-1	TGTGCCAGCAGCTCCACCGGAGGTAGCGGAGGCTACAATGAGCAGTTCTTC	CASSSTGGSGGYNEQFF
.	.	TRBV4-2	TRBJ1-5	TGTGCCAGCAGCCCCCGACGGGATGGTCAGCCCCAGCATTTT	CASSPRRDGQPQHF
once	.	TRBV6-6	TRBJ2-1	TGTGCCAGCAGGGTGGGTGAGACTGGAGGGTTCAATGAGCAGTTCTTC	CASRVGETGGFNEQFF
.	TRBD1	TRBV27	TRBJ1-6	TGTGCCACAAGACAGGGGCCAATAAGGAATTCACCCCTCCACTTT	CATRQGPIRNSPLHF
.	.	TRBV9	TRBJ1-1	TGTGCCAGCAGCGTAGGTGGGGATGGAGGTGAAGCTTTCTTT	CASSVGGDGGEAFF
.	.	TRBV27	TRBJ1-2	TGTGCCAGCAGTCGCCAGACAGGCAGTCTTGGCTACACCTTC	CASSRQTGSLGYTF
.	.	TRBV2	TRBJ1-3	TGTGCCAGCAGTGAATTGAACCGAGCATTACACTTCTCTGGAAACACCATATATTTT	CASSELNRALHFSGNTIYF
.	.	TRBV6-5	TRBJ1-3	TGTGCCAGCGGCTCGGGCGAAAACACCATATATTTT	CASGSGENTIYF
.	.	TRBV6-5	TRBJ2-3	TGTGCCAGCAGTTCCGTAGGATCTCACGGGGATACGCAGTATTTT	CASSSVGSHGDTQYF
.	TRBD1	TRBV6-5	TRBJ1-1	TGTGCCAGCAGGGGACAGGGGTCAGGCACTGAAGCTTTCTTT	CASRGQGSGTEAFF
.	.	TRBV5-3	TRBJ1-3	TGTGCCAGAAGCTCGATACACTCTGGAAACACCATATATTTT	CARSSIHSGNTIYF
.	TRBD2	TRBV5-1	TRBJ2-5	TGCGCCAGCAGCCTTAGCGGGGGGGCCGGGGAGACCCAGTACTTC	CASSLSGGAGETQYF
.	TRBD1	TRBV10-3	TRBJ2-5	TGTGCCACAGCAGGGGGACCCTCCAGGGAGACCCAGTACTTC	CATAGGPSRETQYF
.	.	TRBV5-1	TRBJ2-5	TGCGCCAGCAGCTTGGGGTCGGGGTGGGAGACCCAGTACTTC	CASSLGSGWETQYF
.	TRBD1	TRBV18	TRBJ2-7	TGTGCCAGCTCAGAGAAAACAGGGGGAATTTTTTACGAGCAGTACTTC	CASSEKTGGIFYEQYF
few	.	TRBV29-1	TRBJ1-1	TGCAGCGCCTCGAACATGAACACTGAAGCTTTCTTT	CSASNMNTEAFF
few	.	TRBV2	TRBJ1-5	TGTGCCAGCACGGGTGGGCTTCTTCAGCCCCAGCATTTT	CASTGGLLQPQHF
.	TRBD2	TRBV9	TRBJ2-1	TGTGCCAGCAGCGCAGCTAGCGGCCCTTACAATGAGCAGTTCTTC	CASSAASGPYNEQFF
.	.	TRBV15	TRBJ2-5	TGTGCCACCAGCAGAGTCCTTCAGGACTACCAAGAGACCCAGTACTTC	CATSRVLQDYQETQYF
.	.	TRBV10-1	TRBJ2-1	TGCGCCAGCAGTGATCTTGACCCATCACTGAATAATGAGCAGTTCTTC	CASSDLDPSLNNEQFF
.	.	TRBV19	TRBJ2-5	TGTGCCAGTAGTATGGGGGCTTCAGTGCAGACCCAGTACTTC	CASSMGASVQTQYF
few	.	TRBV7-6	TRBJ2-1	TGTGCCAGCAGCTCAGGGACCACTTTTGAGTACAATGAGCAGTTCTTC	CASSSGTTFEYNEQFF
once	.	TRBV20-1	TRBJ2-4	TGCAGTGCTAGTGGCGCTCTTCTAGCCAAAAACATTCAGTACTTC	CSASGALLAKNIQYF
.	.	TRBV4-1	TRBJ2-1	TGCGCCAGCAGCCGAAAGATTTCGGAGGACAATGAGCAGTTCTTC	CASSRKISEDNEQFF
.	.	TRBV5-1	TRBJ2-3	TGCGCCAGCAGCTTGGCCGTAGTTCACACAGATACGCAGTATTTT	CASSLAVVHTDTQYF
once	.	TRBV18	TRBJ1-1	TGTGCCAGCTCACCACTTCCGGAGTCCGCCAACACTGAAGCTTTCTTT	CASSPLPESANTEAFF